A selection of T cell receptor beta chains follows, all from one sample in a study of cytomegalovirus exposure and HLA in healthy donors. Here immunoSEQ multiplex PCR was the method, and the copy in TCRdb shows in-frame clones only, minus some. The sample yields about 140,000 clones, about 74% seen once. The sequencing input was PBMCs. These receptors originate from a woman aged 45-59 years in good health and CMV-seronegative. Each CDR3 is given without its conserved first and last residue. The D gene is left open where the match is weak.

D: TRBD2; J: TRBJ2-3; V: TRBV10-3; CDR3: AISESSSGEEAQY
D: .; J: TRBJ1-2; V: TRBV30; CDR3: AWITDRLNYGYT
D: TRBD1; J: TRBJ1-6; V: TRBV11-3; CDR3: ASSSGSGGLHSPLH
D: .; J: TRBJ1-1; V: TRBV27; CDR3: ASSLVTGLNTEAF
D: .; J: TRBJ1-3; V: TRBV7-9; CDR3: ASSPPGVGNTIY
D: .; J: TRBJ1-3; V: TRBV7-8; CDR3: ASRQTEYSGNTIY
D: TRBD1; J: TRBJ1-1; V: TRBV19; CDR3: ASSIRGQGLMNTEAF
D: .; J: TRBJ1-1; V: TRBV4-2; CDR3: ASSQVLLPMNTEAF
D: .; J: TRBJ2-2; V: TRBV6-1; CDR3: ASSEVGGITGELF
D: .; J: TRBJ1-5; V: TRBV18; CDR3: ASSPQAGVYSNQPQH
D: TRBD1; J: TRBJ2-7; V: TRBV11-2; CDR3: ASSRDSHYEQY
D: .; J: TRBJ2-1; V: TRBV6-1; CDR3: ASSETGSYNEQF
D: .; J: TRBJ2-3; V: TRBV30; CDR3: AWSWGGGSTDTQY
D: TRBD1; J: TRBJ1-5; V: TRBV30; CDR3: AWSGGQGSFQPQH
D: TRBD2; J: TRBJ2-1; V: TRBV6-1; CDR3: ASSPTSDPYNEQF
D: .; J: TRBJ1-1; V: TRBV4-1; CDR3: ASSQVTVNTEAF
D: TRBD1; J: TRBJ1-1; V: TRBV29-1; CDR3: SGNRGSAEAF
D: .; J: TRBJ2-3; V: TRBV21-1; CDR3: ASSKGLAVLRGTDTQY
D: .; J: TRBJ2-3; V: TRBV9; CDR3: ASSVGGGMSTDTQY
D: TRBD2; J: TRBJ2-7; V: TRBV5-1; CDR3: ASSLGGLAGAFYEQY
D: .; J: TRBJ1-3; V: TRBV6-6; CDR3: ASSYGQGGNTIY
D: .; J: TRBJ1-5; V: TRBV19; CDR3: ASSTTGGNQPQH
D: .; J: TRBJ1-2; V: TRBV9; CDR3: ASSTGTNYGYT
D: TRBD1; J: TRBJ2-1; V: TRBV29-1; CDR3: SVRGDRVVNEQF
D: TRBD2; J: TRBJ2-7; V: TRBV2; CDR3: ASRGTSGVYEQY
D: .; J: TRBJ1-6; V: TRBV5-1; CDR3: ASSWGDGAQSNSPLH
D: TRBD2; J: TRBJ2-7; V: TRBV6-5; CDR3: ASSYLPAGAYEQY
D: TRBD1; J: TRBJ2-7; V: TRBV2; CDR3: ASSEGAGQGYEQY
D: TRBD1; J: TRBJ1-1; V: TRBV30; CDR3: AWSIRGTGNTEAF
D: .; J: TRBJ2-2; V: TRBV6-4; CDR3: ASSPQGSANTGELF
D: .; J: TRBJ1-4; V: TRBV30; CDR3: AWSGAREKLF
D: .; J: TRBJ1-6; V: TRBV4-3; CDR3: ASSQMTGYNSPLH
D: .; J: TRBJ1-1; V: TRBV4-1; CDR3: ASSPTGFTEAF
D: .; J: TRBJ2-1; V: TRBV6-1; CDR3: ASSVQGVAEQF